Given below is one TCR beta chain in context. Authors' analysis steps: The authors estimated nucleated cell counts from reference gene primer amplification. Clones were read by immunoSEQ multiplex PCR, and TCRdb kept only the in-frame ones, dropping some. V, J and clone size are those of that table, while D and trimming were read from the DNA. The table has fewer than 350,000 clones, less than 90% seen once; the top ten hold around 12%. The data were obtained in a study of blood T cell repertoires in COVID-19. Study in general: Italy, Spain and the United States were the sources of the convalescent and acute COVID-19 samples. From T cells, B-cell-depleted T cells, or PBMCs came the material, which was cDNA or gDNA.

Germline-derived CDR1 and CDR2 are SGHAT and FQNNGV. This CDR3 comprises 16 residues. Trimming cost V 1 base and J 0 bases, with 13 bases left between them. The sample was peripheral blood. The sequence derives from a woman between 25 and 40 years old with COVID-19, enrolled during active disease. The chain uses TRBV11-2 and TRBJ2-7, with D hard to call. In nucleotides, the CDR3 is TGTGCCAGCAGCTTAGGTCGGTTTAAGAGCTCCTACGAGCAGTACTTC. Its translation is CASSLGRFKSSYEQYF.